Below, 22 T cell receptor beta chains from the same sample are listed, as sequenced in a study of cytomegalovirus exposure and HLA in healthy donors. The PCR was carried out with 60 Vbeta primers and 13 Jbeta primers. Profiling relied on immunoSEQ multiplex PCR, and the TCRdb table lists in-frame clones only, not all of them. The repertoire holds 150,000 to 200,000 clones, with 75% to 85% as singletons. The sample was PBMCs. The receptors here all came from a woman in her twenties or thirties in good health and CMV-seropositive.

J is TRBJ1-4 and V is TRBV27, with TRBD1 identical over 9 bases. V trimming: 4 bases; J trimming: 5 bases; junction bases outside the gene matches: 5. The germline CDR1 and CDR2 sequences are MNHEY and SMNVEV (reference sequence). The CDR3 spans 15 residues. The CDR3 region is CASSYRTGVNEKLFF. The CDR3 DNA reads as TGTGCCAGCAGTTACCGGACAGGGGTGAATGAAAAACTGTTTTTT.

V usage is TRBV7-2 and J usage is TRBJ2-3; 8 bases are shared with TRBD2. This CDR3 has 13 residues. The J segment lost 5 bases and the V segment lost 7 bases, leaving 5 bases of the junction unmatched. Germline CDR1 and CDR2: SGHTA and FQGNSA. CDR3 DNA sequence: TGTGCCAGCACAAGGCTAGCGGGAGATACGCAGTATTTT. Translation gives CASTRLAGDTQYF.

This chain uses TRBV4-3 with TRBJ2-4; 9 bases match TRBD1. Unmatched junction bases numbered 13, after V lost 1 base and J lost 6 bases. The germline V gene has CDR1 LGHNA and CDR2 YSLEER. This CDR3 comprises 18 residues. CDR3 nucleotide sequence: TGCGCCAGCAGCCAAGGCCTCGGACAGGGGTTGGGGGTAAACATTCAGTACTTC. It translates to CASSQGLGQGLGVNIQYF.

The CDR3 region is CASTPRGRYNEQFF. For the CDR3, the DNA is TGTGCCAGCACCCCCAGGGGACGGTACAATGAGCAGTTCTTC. The chain has TRBV27 and TRBJ2-1; perhaps TRBD1 as D (6 bases). The CDR3 covers 14 residues. The V end was cut by 7 bases, the J end by 4 bases, with 14 bases between. Germline CDR1 reads MNHEY; CDR2 reads SMNVEV (reference sequence).

This chain uses TRBV5-1 with TRBJ1-4; D is undetermined. The CDR3 sequence is 14 residues long. Germline-derived CDR1 and CDR2 are SGHRS and YFSETQ. V shed 1 base and J shed 5 bases, with 9 bases lying between them. CDR3 sequence reads: CASSLSTGNEKLFF. The CDR3 DNA sequence: TGCGCCAGCAGCTTGTCCACGGGAAATGAAAAACTGTTTTTT.

CDR3 nucleotide sequence: TGTGCCAGTTCATTGGTAGCGGGGCTCTCCTACGAGCAGTACTTC. It is translated as CASSLVAGLSYEQYF. The chain couples TRBV19 to TRBJ2-7, with 8 bases aligning to TRBD2. This CDR3 has 15 amino acids. After removal of 8 bases from V and 0 bases from J, the junction contained 9 bases not matched to a gene. Germline CDR1 and CDR2: LNHDA and SQIVND (reference sequence).

This chain joins TRBV10-3 and TRBJ2-7; a possible D gene is TRBD1 (6 bases). In germline, CDR1 is ENHRY, CDR2 SYGVKD. The CDR3 spans 13 residues. V lost 10 bases and J 7 bases, leaving 20 bases between the germline ends. In DNA form, the CDR3 reads TGTGCCACCGTTCCTCCAACAGGACAGGAGCAGTACTTC. Amino acid sequence: CATVPPTGQEQYF.

As DNA, the CDR3 is TGTGCCAGCAGCAGAAATAGCGGGAGTGGGGAGACCCAGTACTTC. This encodes CASSRNSGSGETQYF. This sequence joins TRBV7-9 and TRBJ2-5; 9 nucleotides match TRBD2. The CDR3 is made up of 15 amino acids. Per the germline V gene, CDR1 is SEHNR and CDR2 is FQNEAQ (reference sequence). The V gene end was trimmed by 5 bases and the J gene end by 5 bases; junction bases not matched to a gene: 9.

CDR3 in DNA: TGTGCCAGCAGTTTACAGGAAAAACTGTTTTTT. As protein: CASSLQEKLFF. V gene TRBV28 combines with J gene TRBJ1-4; no reliable D call. V was cut by 2 bases and J by 8 bases, with 3 bases left in between. This CDR3 has 11 residues. Looked up from germline, CDR1 is MDHEN and CDR2 is SYDVKM.

This chain uses TRBV30 with TRBJ2-5; D perhaps matches TRBD1 (6 bases). Trimming cost V 1 base and J 11 bases, with 14 bases left between them. The CDR3 totals 12 residues. The germline gives CDR1 GTSNPN, CDR2 SVGIG (reference sequence). The CDR3 loop is CAWSEPGTPQYF. The CDR3 nucleotides read TGTGCCTGGAGTGAACCCGGGACACCGCAGTACTTC. Drawing the rest from reference TRBV30 and TRBJ2-5, the complete variable domain is SQTIHQWPATLVQPVGSPLSLECTVEGTSNPNLYWYRQAAGRGLQLLFYSVGIGQISSEVPQNLSASRPQDRQFILSSKKLLLSDSGFYLCAWSEPGTPQYFGPGTRLLVL.

V and J are TRBV19 and TRBJ2-7, with 9 bases identical to TRBD2. This CDR3 comprises 16 residues. Germline V gene data show CDR1 as LNHDA and CDR2 as SQIVND (reference sequence). Unmatched junction bases numbered 8, after V lost 5 bases and J lost 0 bases. Written as DNA, the CDR3 is TGTGCCAGTAGTGCTCCTTCTAGCGGGATCTCCTACGAGCAGTACTTC. It codes for CASSAPSSGISYEQYF.

The chain has TRBV5-4 and TRBJ2-5; 7 bases line up with TRBD2. The J call may be mistaken, given a closer DNA end match to TRBJ2-7. Germline CDR1 and CDR2: SGHNT and YYREEE (reference sequence). There are 16 residues in the CDR3. The CDR3 bases are TGTGCCAGCAGCCCCCGGGGAGCTAGCGGATCCTACGAGCAGTACTTC. Protein sequence: CASSPRGASGSYEQYF.

This rearrangement joins TRBV6-5 to TRBJ2-1; 7 bases line up with TRBD2. V lost 4 bases, J lost 7 bases, and 4 bases stayed unmatched. CDR1 is MNHEY, CDR2 SVGAGI, per germline. CDR3 length: 13 amino acids. CDR3 DNA sequence: TGTGCCAGCAGTTTTTTGGGAGGGAATGAGCAGTTCTTC. Its protein product is CASSFLGGNEQFF.

This clone was seen a few times. The gene calls are TRBV30 and TRBJ1-2; TRBD1 might be the D (5 bases). This CDR3 is built from 11 residues. V was trimmed by 1 base and J by 7 bases, leaving 7 bases between them. Germline CDR1 is GTSNPN and CDR2 is SVGIG (reference sequence). As DNA, the CDR3 is TGTGCCTGGAGTGGAAGGGGTGGCTACACCTTC. It yields the protein CAWSGRGGYTF.

The gene calls are TRBV28 and TRBJ2-7; 11 bases are a match to TRBD1. The CDR3 runs to 15 residues. Losses at the gene ends were 10 bases for V and 3 bases for J; bases not matched to a gene: 11. Germline CDR1 and CDR2: MDHEN and SYDVKM. The CDR3 loop is CATNTPGQGGYEQYF. CDR3 nucleotide sequence: TGTGCCACCAATACTCCGGGACAGGGGGGCTACGAGCAGTACTTC.

This clone was seen only once. The chain carries TRBV5-5 and TRBJ1-1, with D uncertain. Germline V lookup: CDR1 SGHKS, CDR2 YYEKEE (reference sequence). V was shortened by 2 bases and J by 1 base, with 9 bases between the two germline ends. The CDR3 runs to 14 residues. The CDR3 here is CASSFGLANTEAFF. For the CDR3, the DNA is TGTGCCAGCAGCTTTGGACTGGCGAACACTGAAGCTTTCTTT.

This chain connects TRBV27 to TRBJ1-5, with D possibly matching TRBD1 (5 bases). Trimming removed 6 bases from V and 6 bases from J, with 21 bases in between. This CDR3 has 16 residues. Per the germline V gene, CDR1 is MNHEY and CDR2 is SMNVEV (reference sequence). The CDR3 sequence: CASSPPGTVGGQPQHF. CDR3 DNA: TGTGCCAGCAGCCCCCCCGGGACTGTGGGGGGTCAGCCCCAGCATTTT.

The V call is TRBV2, the J call TRBJ2-3; TRBD2 aligns across 9 bases. The CDR3 extends over 16 amino acids. Germline CDR1 and CDR2: SNHLY and FYNNEI. V shed 7 bases, J shed 0 bases, and the junction held 8 bases outside the gene matches. The CDR3 region is CASIKAGGASTDTQYF. CDR3 bases: TGTGCCAGCATAAAAGCGGGGGGCGCTAGCACAGATACGCAGTATTTT.

V is TRBV11-3 and J is TRBJ2-1; possible D gene TRBD1, 5 bases. Trimming shortened V by 2 bases and J by 12 bases, and 14 bases separated the two germline ends. This CDR3 is built from 13 residues. Germline V lookup: CDR1 SGHNT, CDR2 YENEEA. The chain's CDR3 is CASSLRQGGGQFF. The CDR3 nucleotides are TGTGCCAGCAGCTTAAGGCAGGGCGGTGGGCAGTTCTTC.

The chain recombines TRBV4-2 with TRBJ2-1; D call uncertain. With 0 bases removed from V and 0 bases from J, the gap between germline ends came to 9 bases. The CDR3 is made up of 16 amino acids. CDR1 and CDR2 (germline): LGHNA, YNFKEQ. The CDR3 nucleotides are TGTGCCAGCAGCCAAGATTGGGCGCGCTCCTACAATGAGCAGTTCTTC. Its translation: CASSQDWARSYNEQFF.

V and J are TRBV9 and TRBJ2-1; 11 bases align to TRBD2. With 7 bases clipped from V and 10 bases from J, the junction kept 13 bases outside the gene matches. The CDR3 spans 15 residues. Per the germline V gene, CDR1 is SGDLS and CDR2 is YYNGEE. This chain's CDR3 is CASRVGLAGGGEQFF. CDR3 in DNA: TGTGCCAGCCGGGTCGGGCTAGCGGGAGGAGGGGAGCAGTTCTTC.

This chain links TRBV30 with TRBJ1-2; 8 bases are a match to TRBD1. The CDR3 sequence is 12 residues long. The germline V gene encodes CDR1 GTSNPN and CDR2 SVGIG (reference sequence). V was pared by 2 bases and J by 6 bases, with 2 bases of the junction left unmatched. The CDR3 sequence is CAWSTGGHGYTF. The CDR3 DNA follows: TGTGCCTGGAGTACAGGGGGACATGGCTACACCTTC.